Included here is one T cell receptor (beta chain) sequence, with context. The antigen is undetermined. This sample was taken from a study of prognosis after radiotherapy for stage I lung cancer. About the study: About a dozen patients' tumors were adenocarcinoma, and seven patients' tumors were squamous cell carcinoma. The study delivered radiotherapy as SBRT in 3 to 5 fractions, with a biologically effective dose of at least 100 Gy. The study, taken as a whole, reports: There was a fall in unique TCR clone counts after stereotactic body radiation therapy, median about 10,000 versus 6,900.

Two sampling time points were used, and 6 to 6.5 milliliters of peripheral blood were drawn at each. CDR3 size: 13 residues. CDR1 is SGHTA, CDR2 FQGNSA, per germline. V lost 4 bases and J lost 10, with 17 bases in between. Multiplex PCR, run in two rounds, amplified TCR beta CDR3 from genomic DNA. Initially, in first-round PCR, primers specific to each TRBV and TRBJ gene were used. TCRdb reprocessed the multiplex PCR reads with MiXCR, giving one entry per CDR3 protein. The top ten hold 55% to 70% of the sample, which has fewer than 25,000 distinct CDR3 sequences, about 40% seen once. This chain links TRBV7-2 with TRBJ2-7, with a weak D call TRBD2 (6 bases). This specimen was PBMCs, taken before or after stereotactic body radiation therapy (not recorded which). The sequence was obtained from a donor of 50 years or more with non-small cell lung cancer. The CDR3 nucleotides read TGTGCCAGCAGCTACGGGAGTCTCTACTATCAGTACTTC. This translates into CASSYGSLYYQYF.